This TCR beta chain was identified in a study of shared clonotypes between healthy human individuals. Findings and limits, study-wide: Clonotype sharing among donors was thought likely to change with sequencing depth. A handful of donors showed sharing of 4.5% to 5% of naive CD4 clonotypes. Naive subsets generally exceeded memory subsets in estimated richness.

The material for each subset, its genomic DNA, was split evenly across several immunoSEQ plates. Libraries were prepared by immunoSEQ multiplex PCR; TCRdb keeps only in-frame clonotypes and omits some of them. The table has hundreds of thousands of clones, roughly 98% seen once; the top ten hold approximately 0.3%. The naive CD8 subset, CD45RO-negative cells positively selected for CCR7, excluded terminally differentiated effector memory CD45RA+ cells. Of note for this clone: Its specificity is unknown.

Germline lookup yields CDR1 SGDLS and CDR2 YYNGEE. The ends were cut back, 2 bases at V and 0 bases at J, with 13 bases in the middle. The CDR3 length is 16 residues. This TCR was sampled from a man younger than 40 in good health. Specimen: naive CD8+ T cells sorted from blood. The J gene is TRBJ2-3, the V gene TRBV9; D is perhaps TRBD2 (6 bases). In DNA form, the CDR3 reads TGTGCCAGCAGCGTTAGCGGCGGATATAGCACAGATACGCAGTATTTT. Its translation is CASSVSGGYSTDTQYF.